This paragraph reports one TCR beta chain. The data are from a study of blood T cell repertoires in COVID-19. Background on the study: Samples came from the United States, Italy and Spain, spanning acute and convalescent COVID-19. PBMCs, B-cell-depleted T cells, or T cells provided the cDNA or gDNA that made up the material.

Original processing notes: Amplifying reference gene primers gave estimates of nucleated cell counts. Measured with immunoSEQ multiplex PCR; TCRdb has only the in-frame clones, and not every one. For V, J and clone size, that table is used; D and trimming come from the DNA. The table shows approximately 180,000 clones, with over 80% occurring only once. Germline assignment: CDR1 SNHLY and CDR2 FYNNEI. Trimming pared 3 bases from V and 4 bases from J, leaving 7 bases between. The CDR3 extends over 13 amino acids. Sequencing used peripheral blood. The clonotype was recovered from a woman in her 70s with acute or convalescent COVID-19. The V and J genes are TRBV2 and TRBJ2-1; D ambiguous. Written as DNA, the CDR3 is TGTGCCAGCAGTGAGCAGATTTACAATGAGCAGTTCTTC. Translated: CASSEQIYNEQFF.